The sequence of this TCR beta chain was determined in a study of cytomegalovirus exposure and HLA in healthy donors. In the case of this clone: The target antigen is unknown. Other nucleotide sequences in the sample specify the same CDR3.

General study findings and limits: In a later analysis, an Asian-associated ancestry cluster reportedly showed fewer N-insertions than the approximately 670-donor mean. Previous analysis showed most TCR beta V segments were productive about 87% or about 30% of the time.

In the PCR, 60 Vbeta and 13 Jbeta primers were used. Generated by immunoSEQ multiplex PCR, the TCRdb table keeps only in-frame clones and is missing some. Its clone listing holds 150,000 to 250,000 clones. This CDR3 is 11 amino acids long. The V gene's germline CDR1 is SQVTM and CDR2 ANQGSEA. V was pared by 7 bases and J by 0 bases, with 6 bases between. The V call is TRBV29-1, the J call TRBJ1-1; tentative D call: TRBD1 (5 bases). The clonotype comes from a boy aged 5 to 17 in good health and CMV-seronegative. The specimen was PBMCs. CDR3 sequence: CSGGVNTEAFF. CDR3 nucleotide sequence: TGCAGCGGGGGGGTGAACACTGAAGCTTTCTTT.